This T cell receptor beta chain was identified in a study of blood T cells in healthy people across ages. Trimming cost V 3 bases and J 5 bases, with 16 bases left between them. The CDR3 totals 15 residues. CDR1 and CDR2 (germline): SEHNR, FQNEAQ (reference sequence). It was with a sample-barcoded 5' primer and a J-beta primer mix that a second PCR of roughly 7 to 12 cycles was run. TCRdb processed the 5' RACE reads anew with MiXCR; each CDR3 protein has one entry. The data show roughly 560,000 distinct CDR3 sequences, with 24% seen just once and 8.7% held by the top ten. To note about this clonotype: As yet, its antigen is unknown.

Overall study findings and caveats: Significant beta diversity loss was already apparent by age about 42, declining roughly linearly.

A further study also used this sample, focusing on T cells of mothers and their children. That study adds: The whole RNA yield was converted to cDNA, approximately 1.6 ug per 15 ul. Barcodes for each sample and 2-4 random nucleotides were added by the M1S primer used in the second PCR. Each mother yielded more than 9 million TCR beta CDR3 reads. Each child yielded several million reads.

This TCR came from a boy between 5 and 17 years old in good health. The chain joins TRBV7-9 to TRBJ2-5; maybe TRBD2 (6 bases). The sample was blood. The CDR3 is CASSFGHAEGETQYF. The CDR3 nucleotides are TGTGCCAGCAGCTTCGGACATGCGGAGGGGGAGACCCAGTACTTC.